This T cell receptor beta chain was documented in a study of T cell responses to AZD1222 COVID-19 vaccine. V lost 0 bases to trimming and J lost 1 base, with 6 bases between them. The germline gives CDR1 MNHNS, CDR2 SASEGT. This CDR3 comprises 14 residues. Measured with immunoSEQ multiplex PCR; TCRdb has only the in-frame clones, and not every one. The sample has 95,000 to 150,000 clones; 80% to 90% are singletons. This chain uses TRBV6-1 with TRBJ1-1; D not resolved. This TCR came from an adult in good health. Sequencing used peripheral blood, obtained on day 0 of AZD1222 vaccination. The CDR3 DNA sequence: TGTGCCAGCAGTGAAGCGGGGAAGAACACTGAAGCTTTCTTT. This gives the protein CASSEAGKNTEAFF.